This record covers a single T cell receptor beta chain. This entry is derived from a study of cytomegalovirus exposure and HLA in healthy donors. PCR amplification relied on 60 Vbeta primers (plus 13 Jbeta primers). Profiling relied on immunoSEQ multiplex PCR, and the TCRdb table lists in-frame clones only, not all of them. Of approximately 180,000 clones in the sample, approximately 81% were seen once. Germline V gives CDR1 MNHNS, CDR2 SASEGT. The CDR3 extends over 14 amino acids. V lost 7 bases and J lost 3; bases outside the gene matches: 8. The sequenced sample was PBMCs. This clonotype was sampled from a woman aged 25 to 39 in good health and CMV-seronegative. The V call is TRBV6-1, the J call TRBJ1-1, with 7 bases fitting TRBD1. This CDR3 reads CASTLGTDHTEAFF. In DNA, the CDR3 is TGTGCCAGCACCTTAGGGACAGACCACACTGAAGCTTTCTTT.